This entry features one TCR beta chain sequence. Only one count was recorded for this clonotype. Which antigen it targets is not known. No quality values exist for individual bases; no much larger clone is one base distant. A lone read gives weak evidence. The adjacent samples were made up of nontumor breast tissue that surrounded the tumor. This record belongs to a study of breast tumors, draining lymph nodes, adjacent tissues (dated by TCRdb to the mid-2010s). Study-level background: In breast cancer patients, the study compared the TCR beta repertoires of tumor, adjacent nontumor tissue and axillary lymph nodes. In human breast cancer, the study set out to assess how tumor, surrounding tissue and draining lymph node repertoires relate to one another and whether T cells might be exchanged between them. The paper's findings and limits, for the study overall: The conclusion that tumor T cells originate in lymph nodes was presented as consistent with a hypothesis rather than as directly demonstrated. A scenario in which most tumor T cells derive from the lymph node and then expand within tumor tissue was judged to be consistent with the data. Tumor T-cell repertoires showed less diversity than lymph node repertoires and more diversity than nontumor tissue repertoires, and tumor T-cell repertoires showed preferential V and J gene usage. Tumor and nontumor tissue repertoires were found to be significantly more similar in luminal-like than in basal-like breast cancer.

Data came from an Illumina HiSeq 2000. Multiplex PCR amplification was used to generate the TCR beta chain libraries. The amplified TCR beta chain products were analyzed by high-throughput sequencing. TCRdb trimmed public reads at Q25 via fastp, called clones via MiXCR and kept in-frame beta chains. One record per CDR3 amino acid sequence lists the most common genes and DNA. The sample table shows approximately 17,000 distinct CDR3 sequences, and about 45% are seen once. About an eighth of the sample is taken by the ten largest. The clonotype was recovered from a female donor with breast cancer. Some clones in this sample may be carry-over from other donors' samples. Material for sequencing was tumor-adjacent breast tissue.

The DNA is TGTGCCAGCAGCCAAGTCCCGGGACAGGAGAATTCACCCCTCCACTTT. It specifies CASSQVPGQENSPLHF. The chain uses TRBV3-1 and TRBJ1-6; TRBD1 matches 8 bases in the middle. Unmatched junction bases come to 6, with V trimmed by 1 base and J by 7 bases. Based on the germline V gene (reference sequence), the CDR1 and CDR2 sequences are LGHDT and YNNKEL. CDR3 length: 16 amino acids, cysteine to phenylalanine. Only CDR3 DNA is held: 48 bases, read in frame from base 1.